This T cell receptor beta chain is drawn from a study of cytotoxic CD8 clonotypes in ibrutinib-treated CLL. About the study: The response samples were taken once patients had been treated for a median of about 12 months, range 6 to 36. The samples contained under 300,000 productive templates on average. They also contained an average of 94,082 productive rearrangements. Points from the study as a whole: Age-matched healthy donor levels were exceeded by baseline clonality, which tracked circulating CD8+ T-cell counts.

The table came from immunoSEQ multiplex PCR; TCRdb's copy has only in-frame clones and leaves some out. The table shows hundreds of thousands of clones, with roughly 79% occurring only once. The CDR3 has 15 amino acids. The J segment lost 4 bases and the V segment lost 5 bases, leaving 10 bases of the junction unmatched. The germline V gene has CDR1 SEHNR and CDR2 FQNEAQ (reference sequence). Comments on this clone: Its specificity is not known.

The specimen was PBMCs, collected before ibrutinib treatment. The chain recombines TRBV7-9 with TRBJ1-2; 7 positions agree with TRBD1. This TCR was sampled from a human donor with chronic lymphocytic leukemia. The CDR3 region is CASSSGTAFFYGYTF. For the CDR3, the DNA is TGTGCCAGCAGCAGCGGGACAGCTTTTTTCTATGGCTACACCTTC.